This T cell receptor beta chain emerged from a study of CD8 T cells in ankylosing spondylitis. General study results and limits: Seemingly distinctive of ankylosing spondylitis blood was a TCR beta motif formed by eight highly homologous variants.

Library preparation for TCR beta used quantitative 5'-RACE with molecular barcodes. MiXCR, applied by TCRdb to the 5' RACE reads, yields one record per CDR3 protein. This table has roughly 700,000 distinct CDR3 sequences, roughly 20% appearing once. Worth noting for this clonotype: Its antigen is still unknown.

V lost 0 bases and J lost 1, with 16 bases in between. CDR1 and CDR2 (germline): LGHNA, YSLEER. There are 18 residues in the CDR3. This sequence originates from a male donor with ankylosing spondylitis. The chain employs TRBV4-3 and TRBJ2-1; TRBD1 is a possible D gene (5 bases). Source material: blood, either unsorted or a sorted T cell fraction (not recorded which). This CDR3 reads CASSQDIVRATSYNEQFF. The CDR3 region has the DNA TGCGCCAGCAGCCAAGATATAGTCAGGGCGACGTCCTACAATGAGCAGTTCTTC.